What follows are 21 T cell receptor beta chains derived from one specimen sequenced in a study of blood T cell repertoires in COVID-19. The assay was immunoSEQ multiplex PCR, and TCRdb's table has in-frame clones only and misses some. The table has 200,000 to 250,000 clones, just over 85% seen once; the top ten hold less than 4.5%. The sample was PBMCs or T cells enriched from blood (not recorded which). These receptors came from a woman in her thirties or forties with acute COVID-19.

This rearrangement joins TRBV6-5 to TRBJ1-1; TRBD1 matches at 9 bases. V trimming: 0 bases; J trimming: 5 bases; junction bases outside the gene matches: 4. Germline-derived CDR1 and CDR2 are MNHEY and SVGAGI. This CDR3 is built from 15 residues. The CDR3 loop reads CASSYSQGARTEAFF. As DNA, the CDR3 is TGTGCCAGCAGTTACTCACAGGGGGCCCGAACTGAAGCTTTCTTT.

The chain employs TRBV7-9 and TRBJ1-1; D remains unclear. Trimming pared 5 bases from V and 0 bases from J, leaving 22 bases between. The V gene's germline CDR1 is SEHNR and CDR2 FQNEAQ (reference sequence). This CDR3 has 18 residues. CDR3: CASSRREGGLRMNTEAFF. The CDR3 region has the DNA TGTGCCAGCAGCCGCAGAGAGGGAGGCCTGAGAATGAACACTGAAGCTTTCTTT. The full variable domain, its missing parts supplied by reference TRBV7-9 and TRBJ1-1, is DTGVSQNPRHKITKRGQNVTFRCDPISEHNRLYWYRQTLGQGPEFLTYFQNEAQLEKSRLLSDRFSAERPKGSFSTLEIQRTEQGDSAMYLCASSRREGGLRMNTEAFFGQGTRLTVV.

In DNA form, the CDR3 reads TGTGCCAGCAGCCCACCACAGAATATGAACACTGAAGCTTTCTTT. As protein: CASSPPQNMNTEAFF. The V and J genes are TRBV7-9 and TRBJ1-1, with no clear D. The germline CDR1 and CDR2 sequences are SEHNR and FQNEAQ (reference sequence). Trimming left V 5 bases short and J 0 bases short, with 13 bases between. The CDR3 spans 15 residues. The variable domain in full, completed from reference TRBV7-9 and TRBJ1-1, reads DTGVSQNPRHKITKRGQNVTFRCDPISEHNRLYWYRQTLGQGPEFLTYFQNEAQLEKSRLLSDRFSAERPKGSFSTLEIQRTEQGDSAMYLCASSPPQNMNTEAFFGQGTRLTVV.

CDR3 loop: CASSLRGSGYTF. DNA for the CDR3: TGTGCCAGCAGCTTGAGGGGGTCGGGCTACACCTTC. V gene TRBV7-6 combines with J gene TRBJ1-2, with D perhaps TRBD1 (6 bases). The V gene's germline CDR1 is SGHVS and CDR2 FNYEAQ. This CDR3 has 12 residues. V was clipped by 3 bases and J by 8 bases, with 10 bases between them.

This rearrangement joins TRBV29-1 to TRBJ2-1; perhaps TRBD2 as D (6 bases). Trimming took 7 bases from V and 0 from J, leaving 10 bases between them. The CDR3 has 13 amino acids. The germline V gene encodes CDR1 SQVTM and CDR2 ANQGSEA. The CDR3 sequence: CSAGEFSYNEQFF. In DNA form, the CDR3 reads TGCAGCGCGGGGGAGTTCTCCTACAATGAGCAGTTCTTC.

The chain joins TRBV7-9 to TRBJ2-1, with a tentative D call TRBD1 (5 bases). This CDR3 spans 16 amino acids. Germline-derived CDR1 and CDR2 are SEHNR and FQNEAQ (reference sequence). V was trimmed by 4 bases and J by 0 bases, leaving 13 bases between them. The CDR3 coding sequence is TGTGCCAGCAGCTCCCAGACAGTTCGCTCCTACAATGAGCAGTTCTTC. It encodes CASSSQTVRSYNEQFF.

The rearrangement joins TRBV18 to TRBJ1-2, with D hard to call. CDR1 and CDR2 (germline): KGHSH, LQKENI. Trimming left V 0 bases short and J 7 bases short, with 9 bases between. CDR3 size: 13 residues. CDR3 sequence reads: CASSPPGRLGYTF. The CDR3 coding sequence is TGTGCCAGCTCACCACCGGGCAGGCTTGGCTACACCTTC.

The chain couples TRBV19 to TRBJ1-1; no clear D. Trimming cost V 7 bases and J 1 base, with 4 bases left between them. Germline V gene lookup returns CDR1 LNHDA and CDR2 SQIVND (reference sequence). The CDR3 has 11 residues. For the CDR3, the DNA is TGTGCCAGTATGAGGAACACTGAAGCTTTCTTT. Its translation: CASMRNTEAFF.

CDR3 in amino acids: CASSYRGPGGYTF. CDR3 sequence (DNA): TGTGCCAGCAGTTACAGGGGGCCGGGTGGCTACACCTTC. The chain is built from TRBV6-5 and TRBJ1-2; 7 bases map to TRBD1. This CDR3 is 13 amino acids long. The V gene end was trimmed by 2 bases and the J gene end by 7 bases; junction bases not matched to a gene: 4. Looked up from germline, CDR1 is MNHEY and CDR2 is SVGAGI.

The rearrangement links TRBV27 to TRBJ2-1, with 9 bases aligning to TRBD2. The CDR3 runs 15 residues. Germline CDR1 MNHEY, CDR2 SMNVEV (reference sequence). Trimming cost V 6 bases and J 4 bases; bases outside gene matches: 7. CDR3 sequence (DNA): TGTGCCAGCAGGATAGCGGGGGCGAAGTACAATGAGCAGTTCTTC. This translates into CASRIAGAKYNEQFF.

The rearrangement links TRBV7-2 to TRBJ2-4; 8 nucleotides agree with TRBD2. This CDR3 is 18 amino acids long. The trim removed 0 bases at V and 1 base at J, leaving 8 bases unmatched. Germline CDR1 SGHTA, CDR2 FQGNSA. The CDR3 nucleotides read TGTGCCAGCAGCTTAGCGCTAGGGCTAGCGGGTGCCAAAAACATTCAGTACTTC. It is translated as CASSLALGLAGAKNIQYF.

The CDR3 nucleotides are TGTGCCAGCAGCGCCCGACAGGTAGCCGAGCAGTACTTC. Its protein is CASSARQVAEQYF. The chain links TRBV13 to TRBJ2-7, with D perhaps matching TRBD1 (6 bases). V gave up 5 bases and J gave up 6 bases, with 14 bases separating them. The CDR3 is 13 amino acids. The V gene's germline CDR1 is PRHDT and CDR2 FYEKMQ (reference sequence).

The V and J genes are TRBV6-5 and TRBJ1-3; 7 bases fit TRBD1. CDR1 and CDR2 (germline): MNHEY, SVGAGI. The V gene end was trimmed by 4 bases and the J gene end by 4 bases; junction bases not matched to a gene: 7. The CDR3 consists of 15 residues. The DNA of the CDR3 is TGTGCCAGCAGTTCCGACAGGGCCAAAGGAAACACCATATATTTT. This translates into CASSSDRAKGNTIYF.

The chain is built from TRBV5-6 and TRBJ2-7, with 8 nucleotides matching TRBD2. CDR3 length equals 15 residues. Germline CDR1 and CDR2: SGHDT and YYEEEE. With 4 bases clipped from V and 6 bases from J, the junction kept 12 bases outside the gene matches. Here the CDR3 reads CASSRLYGGVSEQYV. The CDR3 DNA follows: TGTGCCAGCAGCCGCCTCTACGGGGGGGTGAGCGAGCAGTACGTC.

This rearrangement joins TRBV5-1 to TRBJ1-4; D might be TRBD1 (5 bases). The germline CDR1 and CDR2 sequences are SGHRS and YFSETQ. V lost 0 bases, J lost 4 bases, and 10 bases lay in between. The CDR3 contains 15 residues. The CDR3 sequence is CASSLEGRDNEKLFF. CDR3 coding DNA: TGCGCCAGCAGCTTGGAAGGCAGGGATAATGAAAAACTGTTTTTT.

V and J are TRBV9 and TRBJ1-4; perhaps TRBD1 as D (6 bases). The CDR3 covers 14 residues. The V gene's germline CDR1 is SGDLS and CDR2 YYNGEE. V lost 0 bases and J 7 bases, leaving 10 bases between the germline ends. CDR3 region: CASSVEQGGEKLFF. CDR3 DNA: TGTGCCAGCAGCGTAGAACAGGGTGGTGAAAAACTGTTTTTT.

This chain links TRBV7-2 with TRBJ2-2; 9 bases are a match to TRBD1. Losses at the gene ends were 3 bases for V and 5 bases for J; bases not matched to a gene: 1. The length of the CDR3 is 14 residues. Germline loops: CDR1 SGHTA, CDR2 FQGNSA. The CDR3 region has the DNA TGTGCCAGCAGCTTGGGGACAGGGACCGGGGAGCTGTTTTTT. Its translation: CASSLGTGTGELFF.

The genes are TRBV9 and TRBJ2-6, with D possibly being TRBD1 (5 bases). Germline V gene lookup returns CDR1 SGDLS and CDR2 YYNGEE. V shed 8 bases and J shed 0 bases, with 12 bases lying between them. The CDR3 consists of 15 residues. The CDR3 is CASRGFDSGANVLTF. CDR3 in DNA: TGTGCCAGTAGGGGATTCGACTCTGGGGCCAACGTCCTGACTTTC.

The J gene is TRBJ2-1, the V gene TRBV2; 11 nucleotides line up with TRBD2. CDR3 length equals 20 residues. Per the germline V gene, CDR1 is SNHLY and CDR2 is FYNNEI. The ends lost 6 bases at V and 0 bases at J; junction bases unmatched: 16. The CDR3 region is CASRATLGTSGWSSYNEQFF. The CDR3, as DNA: TGTGCCAGCAGAGCCACCCTCGGGACTAGCGGTTGGAGCTCCTACAATGAGCAGTTCTTC. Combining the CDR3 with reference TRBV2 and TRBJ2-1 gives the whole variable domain EPEVTQTPSHQVTQMGQEVILRCVPISNHLYFYWYRQILGQKVEFLVSFYNNEISEKSEIFDDQFSVERPDGSNFTLKIRSTKLEDSAMYFCASRATLGTSGWSSYNEQFFGPGTRLTVL.

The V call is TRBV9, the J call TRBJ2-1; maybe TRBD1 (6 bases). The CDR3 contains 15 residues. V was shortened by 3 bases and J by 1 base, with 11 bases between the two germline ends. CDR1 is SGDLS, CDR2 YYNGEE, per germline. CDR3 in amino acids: CASSGRTVSYNEQFF. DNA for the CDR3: TGTGCCAGCAGCGGCCGGACAGTGTCCTACAATGAGCAGTTCTTC.

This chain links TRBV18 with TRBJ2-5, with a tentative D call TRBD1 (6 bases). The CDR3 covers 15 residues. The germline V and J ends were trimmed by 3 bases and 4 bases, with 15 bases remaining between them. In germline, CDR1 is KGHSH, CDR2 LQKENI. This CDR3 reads CASSPQHLTGETQYF. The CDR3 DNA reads TGTGCCAGCTCACCCCAACACTTGACAGGAGAGACCCAGTACTTC.